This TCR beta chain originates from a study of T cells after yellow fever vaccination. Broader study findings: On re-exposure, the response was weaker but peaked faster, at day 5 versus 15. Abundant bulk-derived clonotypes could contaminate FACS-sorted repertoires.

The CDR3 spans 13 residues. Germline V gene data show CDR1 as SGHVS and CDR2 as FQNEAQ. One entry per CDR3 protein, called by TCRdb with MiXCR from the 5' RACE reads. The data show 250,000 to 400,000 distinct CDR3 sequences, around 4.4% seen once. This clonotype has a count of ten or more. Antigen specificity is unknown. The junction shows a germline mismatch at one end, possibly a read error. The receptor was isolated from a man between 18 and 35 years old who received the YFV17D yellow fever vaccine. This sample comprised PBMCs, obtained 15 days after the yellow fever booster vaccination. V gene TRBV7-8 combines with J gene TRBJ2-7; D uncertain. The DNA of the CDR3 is TGTGCCAGCAGCCCATACACCGTCGTAACACTCAGTTTC. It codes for CASSPYTVVTLSF.